This T cell receptor (beta chain) was retrieved from a study of cytomegalovirus exposure and HLA in healthy donors (dated by TCRdb to 2016 to 2017). About the study as a whole: An earlier analysis of fewer than 750 of the donors reported 276 Gb of sequence data and 117 million unique TCR beta sequences obtained from 150 million to 200 million T cells. An earlier analysis of some 600 of the donors applied high-throughput TCR beta sequencing to assess whether each TCR beta V gene segment acted as functional or pseudogenic. The T cell repertoires of 666 subjects were profiled by immunosequencing and related to cytomegalovirus serostatus. Rather than using new phenotypic data, the later analysis identified candidate immune exposures from TCR beta sequences and from how often those sequences occurred across donors. Several DR-DQ haplotypes were handled as single units for association and clustering because linkage in the cohort was strong. The number of donors typed differed by locus, with roughly 629-640 for A, B, C, DRB1 and DQB1, around 520 for DQA1, under 610 for DPA1, and around 450 for DPB1. A later genetic analysis used genome-wide SNP genotypes for about 60% of the 666 donors, treating that subset as a discovery cohort. HLA typing included class I and class II loci at four-digit resolution. Across approximately 400 genotyped donors of the cohort, an average of about 250,000 unique TCR beta nucleotide sequences per donor were sequenced, and roughly 20% of those sequences were non-productive. Of the roughly 400 genotyped donors, less than 90% were placed in the genetic ancestry cluster associated with self-reported Caucasian donors. Roughly 300 gigabases of sequencing data and tens of millions of unique TCR sequences made up an early release that covered 640 HLA-typed donors. A separate validation cohort of approximately 120 different subjects was used in addition to the approximately 700-subject first cohort. All discovery cohort repertoires had been generated on a single sequencing platform. To predict cytomegalovirus infection status, the study brought together high-throughput TCR immunosequencing, statistical association of individual TCRs with disease status, and machine learning. A later analysis re-examined previously published TCR beta repertoires from just over 650 donors and added high-resolution HLA genotyping to investigate patterns of TCR occurrence. The aim of the study was to test whether cataloging public T cell receptors could identify signatures of past pathogen exposure. Donor age, sex, ethnicity and CMV serostatus were collected together with the repertoire data. Beyond this particular receptor, the publication reports: It was suggested by the authors that the approach could potentially be generalized to other disease states and immunological phenotypes. In an earlier analysis of some 500 of the donors, most TCR beta V segments appeared in productive rearrangements about 87% or about 30% of the time, broadly matching IMGT annotations. A later analysis found that HLA-associated TCR beta chains were more clonally expanded and had lower generation probabilities than equally common non-associated chains. Because HLA typing was missing for some donors at each locus, association tests included only the typed subset. Presence/absence analyses assumed roughly uniform sequencing depth across donors, an assumption that may not hold. The 87-base-pair reads could not distinguish some IMGT-functional V segments, including TRBV6-2 and TRBV6-3, so those segments were excluded. In a later genetic analysis, a missense DCLRE1C variant was associated with V-gene and J-gene trimming of TCR beta chains, and the association was replicated in an independent cohort. A later genetic analysis reported fewer N-insertions in productive TCRs among donors in an Asian-associated ancestry cluster than the approximately 700-donor mean. In a later analysis, the rate of TCR association differed among HLA loci, with DRB1 alleles having the most associated TCRs and HLA-C alleles having the fewest. A cluster of highly shared sequence variants was judged likely to represent a technical artifact of the sequencing pipeline. While some public TCRs were present in many individuals, most TCR sequences turned up only very rarely across donors. Most CMV-associated TCR beta chains appeared to be HLA-restricted in a later analysis, and the HLA associations seemed to be driven largely by CMV exposure. A total of about 150 TCR beta chains were listed by the study as associated with cytomegalovirus. According to a later analysis, parvovirus B19, influenza, CMV and Epstein-Barr virus appeared linked to several top co-occurrence clusters. Because counts were too low, approximately 15 rarely observed V segments, including chromosome 9 orphons, were excluded from the earlier analysis of 500 to 700 of the donors. When HLA alleles, especially DR and DQ, strongly co-occurred, attributing TCR associations to individual alleles was difficult. A later analysis associated roughly 17,000 TCR beta sequences with specific HLA alleles at a false discovery rate of 0.05. A further reported finding was that TCR beta sequences accurately predicted the HLA-A and HLA-B alleles for most subjects in the first cohort. Cytomegalovirus status was reported to be diagnosed by the classifier with high specificity and sensitivity in both the original and validation cohorts. In this cohort, only TCR beta chains were sequenced, and detectable features were limited by the absence of alpha or paired-chain data. In vitro tests confirmed that three of the cytomegalovirus-associated TCR beta chains recognize cytomegalovirus antigens. CMV serostatus was the only immune exposure information available for the cohort. Correlated functional status among segregating V segments might be attributable to linkage disequilibrium, but an unknown experimental factor could not be ruled out.

This clone was found once. Its antigen target is currently unknown. Qualities for individual bases were not recorded, and no much larger clone is one base off. The cohort comprised around 690 healthy bone marrow donors. At the time of sampling, every cohort member was nominally healthy, though immune exposures that went unrecorded were likely present. The donor tested CMV seronegative, placing the donor among the 350 or so seronegative members of the cohort. Each donor provided a peripheral blood sample, and peripheral blood mononuclear cells were used for TCR beta sequencing. The Qiagen DNeasy Blood Extraction Kit was used to extract genomic DNA from the blood cell samples. Receptors were amplified or captured by the immunoSEQ multiplex PCR assay. For the multiplex PCR, a mixture combining 60 forward primers for TCR Vbeta segments and 13 reverse primers for TCR Jbeta segments was used. The CDR3 region of rearranged TCR beta genes was amplified from genomic DNA with a multiplex PCR assay. On the Illumina HiSeq System, the amplified TCR beta libraries were sequenced as 87-base-pair reads. In the paper's pipeline: Across the 700 or so repertoires, a later analysis counted some 81 million unique TCR beta chains, around 10 million of which were shared by at least two donors. Raw reads were error-corrected and collapsed into unique sequences with a nearest-neighbor algorithm that merged closely related sequences to remove PCR and sequencing errors. To assign V, D and J gene segments, CDR3 sequences were aligned to IMGT reference sequences. For a sequence to be retained, at least a six-nucleotide match to both a V gene segment and a J gene segment was required. Rearrangements were called productive when the CDR3 lacked stop codons and stayed in frame with V and J; all others were non-productive. CDR3 was defined according to IMGT convention as the region running from the second conserved V-encoded cysteine to the conserved J-encoded phenylalanine. Sequences without an unambiguous match to a single V gene segment were excluded from the earlier analysis of a few hundred of the donors. An earlier analysis of some 500 of the donors classified V segments as functional when productive rearrangements were above 56.7% and as segregating when the standard deviation between donors was above 5%. To diagnose cytomegalovirus status from the catalog of TCR beta chain sequences, a statistical classification framework was built. In a later analysis, TCR nucleotide sequences were compared against IMGT/GENE-DB human TR gene sequences so that V and J genes could be assigned. A later analysis assigned CDR3 sequences and most-parsimonious VDJ recombination scenarios with the TCRdist pipeline. In a later analysis, each TCR beta chain was defined by its CDR3 amino acid sequence together with its V-gene family, and reads without a unique V-gene family were excluded. A later analysis removed several hundred highly shared, low-generation-probability nucleotide sequences to deal with suspected cross-contamination and a sequencing artifact. A later analysis calculated a clonal expansion index for each public chain from normalized within-repertoire ranks of inferred template counts. In a later analysis, generation probabilities were computed using a VDJ recombination model fitted to out-of-frame rearrangements, and the results were checked against IGoR. A later analysis scored TCR-TCR, TCR-HLA and TCR-CMV co-occurrence with hypergeometric tests, applying a repertoire-size bias correction to TCR pairs. In a later analysis, false discovery rates were estimated by permuting HLA or CMV assignments 20 times. In a later analysis, co-occurring TCRs were grouped using DBSCAN, and TCRdist sequence similarity was added for clustering within HLA-allele-positive subsets. Repertoires with fewer than 30,000 or more than 120,000 public chains, plus five repertoires with anomalous nucleotide sharing, were excluded from co-occurrence clustering. TCRdb carries this immuneACCESS record with in-frame sequences only. Its versions omit some clonotypes, under half of them owing to an unresolved V gene in the studies checked, with the rest unexplained. D and trimming were read from the DNA, whereas the V and J calls and clone size are those reported in that table. The sample table shows roughly 160,000 clones, and around 64% are seen once. Together, the top ten hold approximately 3% of the sample.

Trimming removed 5 bases from V and 3 bases from J; the gene matches leave 8 bases unexplained. The CDR3 runs 15 amino acids, cysteine and phenylalanine included. The only DNA kept is the CDR3, 45 bases in frame from the first base. Via the germline V gene, CDR1 is MGHRA and CDR2 YSYEKL. This TCR was sampled from a young woman in good health and CMV-seronegative. Input material: PBMCs. The chain links TRBV4-1 with TRBJ2-3, with 7 bases in between that match TRBD2. The CDR3 protein: CASSSRAGFTDTQYF. Read as DNA, the sequence is TGCGCCAGCAGCTCCCGAGCGGGATTTACAGATACGCAGTATTTT.